This T cell receptor (beta chain) came from a study of blood T cell repertoires in COVID-19. Overall study context: The study drew acute and convalescent COVID-19 samples from the United States, Italy and Spain.

The germline V and J ends were trimmed by 0 bases and 0 bases, with 6 bases remaining between them. The CDR3 length is 15 residues. Germline CDR1 SGHAT, CDR2 FQNNGV. Source study methods: Reference gene primer amplification yielded estimated nucleated cell counts. Produced via immunoSEQ multiplex PCR; TCRdb's table is partial and in-frame only. D and trimming come from the DNA, and the V and J calls and clone size come from that table. Among fewer than 200,000 clones listed, 87% were seen once. The source material was peripheral blood. The chain has TRBV11-2 and TRBJ2-1; D gene ambiguous. The TCR was taken from a woman in her sixties who had recovered from COVID-19. CDR3 protein: CASSLEDSSYNEQFF. As DNA, the CDR3 is TGTGCCAGCAGCTTAGAAGATAGCTCCTACAATGAGCAGTTCTTC.